This T cell receptor beta chain came from a study of cytomegalovirus exposure and HLA in healthy donors. Study-wide background: Approximately 180 million T cells yielded more than 95 million unique TCR beta sequences, as an earlier analysis found.

Germline CDR1 and CDR2: LGHNA and YNFKEQ. This CDR3 has 19 amino acids. The V gene end was trimmed by 0 bases and the J gene end by 9 bases; junction bases not matched to a gene: 13. Findings and limits, study-wide: Being indistinguishable, some V segments were excluded, TRBV6-2 and TRBV6-3 among them.

60 Vbeta and 13 Jbeta primers were used in PCR. Authors' processing steps: A later analysis tallied roughly 77 million unique TCR beta chains, around 9.9 million of them shared. The method was immunoSEQ multiplex PCR; TCRdb's version includes in-frame clones alone and lacks a portion of them. That table furnishes V, J and clone size, whereas the DNA furnished D and trimming. The sample has 75,000 to 95,000 clones. Worth noting for this clone: Its specificity is unknown.

Sequencing used PBMCs. The clonotype comes from a man aged 25 to 40 in good health and CMV-seronegative. The chain uses TRBV4-2 and TRBJ2-1; the match to TRBD2 covers 14 bases. CDR3 in DNA: TGTGCCAGCAGCCAAGAGCTCCGCACCGGGACTAGCGGGAGAGGTGAGCAGTTCTTC. Translation: CASSQELRTGTSGRGEQFF.